Below are 3 T cell receptor beta chains sequenced from a single sample in a study of T cell clones after liver transplantation (dated by TCRdb to 2018 to 2020). The method behind the library was the immunoSEQ multiplex PCR assay. Here the immuneACCESS table is served through TCRdb, limited to in-frame sequences with V and J called. Missing clones are a known gap in these copies; in checked studies unresolved V genes cover under half, and the rest lacks a known reason. The sample table records 70,000 to 95,000 clones; approximately 87% of these occur just once. The top ten clones comprise roughly 2.8% of the sample. Sequencing used CD4+ T cells from blood, obtained at the 22-month timepoint. These receptors were collected from a human patient who received a liver transplant. Some T cells may have been brought in with the graft after a transplant.

This clone was detected once. The V gene is TRBV4-1, the J gene TRBJ1-2, with D uncertain. The CDR3 is made up of 14 amino acids. Germline V gene data show CDR1 as MGHRA and CDR2 as YSYEKL. Trimming cost V 3 bases and J 3 bases, with 11 bases left between them. The chain's CDR3 is CASSHGRFDYGYTF. In DNA form, the CDR3 reads TGCGCCAGCAGCCACGGGAGATTCGACTATGGCTACACCTTC.

The chain employs TRBV11-2 and TRBJ2-3; 8 positions agree with TRBD2. The length of the CDR3 is 16 residues. From germline, CDR1 is SGHAT and CDR2 FQNNGV. The V gene end was trimmed by 5 bases and the J gene end by 3 bases; junction bases not matched to a gene: 10. CDR3 region: CASSDYYTSGTDTQYF. In DNA, the CDR3 is TGTGCCAGCAGCGACTATTACACTAGCGGAACAGATACGCAGTATTTT.

This sequence joins TRBV29-1 and TRBJ1-1; 10 bases agree with TRBD1. The CDR3 has 16 amino acids. V was pared by 5 bases and J by 4 bases, with 13 bases of the junction left unmatched. The germline CDR1 and CDR2 sequences are SQVTM and ANQGSEA. CDR3 sequence reads: CSVLRDRGPLRTEAFF. The CDR3 DNA follows: TGCAGCGTTCTCCGGGACAGGGGCCCCTTGCGCACTGAAGCTTTCTTT.